This T cell receptor beta chain was sequenced during a study of T cells after yellow fever vaccination. This clonotype has a handful of counts. Germline V gene lookup returns CDR1 SGHNT and CDR2 YYREEE (reference sequence). J was trimmed by 1 base and V by 3 bases; bases with no gene match: 4. The CDR3 contains 15 residues. A universal primer site and UMIs were added as TCR cDNA was made by 5'RACE template switching. Each CDR3 protein gets one entry after TCRdb re-called the 5' RACE reads with MiXCR. The sample lists about 310,000 distinct CDR3 sequences; roughly 3.5% were seen once. The receptor was isolated from a man in his late teens or twenties who received the YFV17D yellow fever vaccine. Sample: PBMCs, taken on the day of the yellow fever booster vaccination. The genes are TRBV5-4 and TRBJ1-1; 9 bases agree with TRBD1. As DNA, the CDR3 is TGTGCCAGCAGCTCCTGGACAGGGGCGAACACTGAAGCTTTCTTT. Translation gives CASSSWTGANTEAFF.